The rows below give T cell receptor beta chains drawn from one sample of a study of T cell responses to AZD1222 COVID-19 vaccine. Some clones are missing from TCRdb's copy, which holds only in-frame ones; the method was immunoSEQ multiplex PCR. The sample shows around 94,000 clones, 85% of them seen only once. The sample consisted of peripheral blood, taken 28 days after the second AZD1222 dose. All receptors derive from an adult who received the AZD1222 COVID-19 vaccine. Each CDR3 is given with its conserved first and last residue. A D gene is named only where the DNA matches it firmly. Clone size is given for some rows only: seen once, a few or many times, or a class if the clone is expanded.

D	size	V	length	J	CDR3	DNA
TRBD1	-	TRBV27	14	TRBJ1-2	CASSLTGTGDLYTF	TGTGCCAGCAGTTTAACGGGGACAGGGGATCTCTACACCTTC
TRBD1	-	TRBV9	16	TRBJ1-1	CASSVGTGKANTEAFF	TGTGCCAGCAGCGTAGGGACAGGGAAAGCGAACACTGAAGCTTTCTTT
TRBD2	-	TRBV19	15	TRBJ2-3	CASSMRTSGTDTQYF	TGTGCCAGTAGTATGAGGACTAGCGGCACAGATACGCAGTATTTT
-	-	TRBV4-3	17	TRBJ1-3	CASSQFLTANSGNTIYF	TGCGCCAGCAGCCAGTTCCTGACTGCTAACTCTGGAAACACCATATATTTT
TRBD1	-	TRBV29-1	13	TRBJ1-5	CSAGGQANQPQHF	TGCAGCGCTGGAGGACAGGCCAATCAGCCCCAGCATTTT
TRBD1	-	TRBV5-1	15	TRBJ1-1	CASSLGQGLDTEAFF	TGCGCCAGCAGCTTGGGACAGGGTTTAGACACTGAAGCTTTCTTT
TRBD2	once	TRBV5-1	15	TRBJ2-3	CASSFGGSRLDTQYF	TGCGCCAGCAGCTTTGGCGGGAGTCGTTTAGATACGCAGTATTTT
-	-	TRBV3-1/TRBV3-2	15	TRBJ2-2	CASSQSGANTGELFF	TGTGCCAGCAGCCAGTCAGGGGCGAACACCGGGGAGCTGTTTTTT
-	-	TRBV10-3	12	TRBJ1-2	CAISPPNYGYTF	TGTGCCATCAGTCCGCCCAACTATGGCTACACCTTC
-	-	TRBV9	14	TRBJ1-2	CASSGGGGPKGYTF	TGTGCCAGCAGCGGTGGAGGAGGGCCCAAGGGCTACACCTTC
TRBD1	-	TRBV14	14	TRBJ2-7	CASSLGQGFHEQYF	TGTGCCAGCAGCCTGGGACAGGGGTTCCACGAGCAGTACTTC
TRBD2	-	TRBV18	16	TRBJ2-2	CASSPELAGLTGELFF	TGTGCCAGCTCACCAGAACTAGCGGGGCTGACCGGGGAGCTGTTTTTT
-	-	TRBV18	16	TRBJ2-5	CASSPLAGTPEETQYF	TGTGCCAGCTCACCTTTGGCCGGGACTCCGGAGGAGACCCAGTACTTC
-	-	TRBV5-1	14	TRBJ2-2	CASATGTNTGELFF	TGCGCCAGCGCTACAGGGACGAACACCGGGGAGCTGTTTTTT
-	-	TRBV28	13	TRBJ1-1	CASSNPRRGVAFF	TGTGCCAGCAGTAACCCGCGCAGGGGAGTAGCTTTCTTT
TRBD2	-	TRBV5-4	15	TRBJ2-5	CASSSVSGSQETQYF	TGTGCCAGCAGCTCGGTTAGCGGGAGTCAAGAGACCCAGTACTTC
-	-	TRBV11-2	14	TRBJ2-7	CASKIQGNSYEQYF	TGTGCCAGCAAAATACAGGGAAACTCCTACGAGCAGTACTTC
TRBD1	-	TRBV2	15	TRBJ1-6	CASSDVNRGDSPLHF	TGTGCCAGCAGTGATGTGAACAGGGGGGATTCACCCCTCCACTTT
-	-	TRBV6-1	20	TRBJ1-5	CASSARSPGRPMAGNQPQHF	TGTGCCAGCAGTGCAAGGTCTCCGGGACGACCCATGGCGGGCAATCAGCCCCAGCATTTT
TRBD1	once	TRBV19	15	TRBJ2-3	CASALGGTSTDTQYF	TGTGCGAGCGCTTTAGGGGGCACCAGCACAGATACGCAGTATTTT
-	-	TRBV7-2	15	TRBJ2-7	CASSFWQGKRDEQYF	TGTGCCAGCAGCTTCTGGCAGGGAAAAAGGGACGAGCAGTACTTC
-	-	TRBV6-6	13	TRBJ2-5	CASSYRVEETQYF	TGTGCCAGCAGTTACAGGGTGGAGGAGACCCAGTACTTC
TRBD2	-	TRBV19	18	TRBJ2-5	CASSTRGLAGGSYETQYF	TGTGCCAGTAGTACCCGTGGACTAGCGGGGGGCTCGTATGAGACCCAGTACTTC
-	-	TRBV14	17	TRBJ1-1	CASSQDPGRGGDTEAFF	TGTGCCAGCAGCCAAGATCCTGGGAGGGGCGGTGACACTGAAGCTTTCTTT
-	-	TRBV15	13	TRBJ2-7	CATSPAPGDEQYF	TGTGCCACCAGCCCTGCGCCGGGGGACGAGCAGTACTTC
-	-	TRBV5-1	16	TRBJ1-3	CASSLVPGSSGNTIYF	TGCGCCAGCAGCTTGGTTCCAGGTAGCTCTGGAAACACCATATATTTT
TRBD1	-	TRBV10-2	14	TRBJ2-5	CATLDRGRWETQYF	TGCGCCACCCTGGACAGGGGAAGGTGGGAGACCCAGTACTTC
-	-	TRBV6-2/TRBV6-3	17	TRBJ1-5	CASSYRGGGEGNQPQHF	TGTGCCAGCAGTTACCGGGGCGGGGGCGAGGGCAATCAGCCCCAGCATTTT
TRBD1	-	TRBV4-3	17	TRBJ1-3	CASSQDPTGNIGNTIYF	TGCGCCAGCAGCCAAGATCCGACAGGGAATATCGGAAACACCATATATTTT
-	medium-sized	TRBV7-9	19	TRBJ2-1	CASSLEGRLSTGPYNEQFF	TGTGCCAGCAGCTTAGAAGGCAGGCTCAGCACTGGACCCTACAATGAGCAGTTCTTC
-	medium-sized	TRBV30	15	TRBJ2-1	CAFLTQAFSYNEQFF	TGTGCCTTCCTGACACAGGCTTTCTCCTACAATGAGCAGTTCTTC
TRBD2	few	TRBV7-9	16	TRBJ2-5	CASSPPGGGVGKTQYF	TGTGCCAGCAGCCCCCCTGGCGGGGGGGTAGGAAAGACCCAGTACTTC
-	-	TRBV18	13	TRBJ1-2	CASSPPGLYGYTF	TGTGCCAGCTCACCTCCGGGACTCTATGGCTACACCTTC
-	-	TRBV4-3	16	TRBJ1-4	CASSQDLAAIREKLFF	TGCGCCAGCAGCCAAGATTTGGCGGCAATTCGGGAAAAACTGTTTTTT
-	once	TRBV20-1	14	TRBJ2-1	CSASRGGAYNEQFF	TGCAGTGCTAGTAGAGGGGGGGCGTACAATGAGCAGTTCTTC
-	-	TRBV6-5	15	TRBJ1-2	CASSQPGLKGGGYTF	TGTGCCAGCAGTCAGCCGGGACTTAAAGGAGGTGGCTACACCTTC
-	-	TRBV7-3	13	TRBJ1-6	CASSPGANSPLHF	TGTGCCAGCAGCCCGGGGGCCAATTCACCCCTCCACTTT
TRBD2	once	TRBV10-2	15	TRBJ2-1	CACRTSGGGTGSQFF	TGCGCCTGCAGGACTAGCGGGGGGGGGACGGGTAGTCAGTTCTTC
TRBD2	-	TRBV3-1/TRBV3-2	16	TRBJ2-7	CASSHSSAGGGSEQYF	TGTGCCAGCAGCCACTCCTCAGCGGGAGGTGGATCCGAGCAGTACTTC
TRBD2	-	TRBV18	16	TRBJ2-7	CASKPGLAGVTYEQYF	TGTGCCAGTAAACCGGGACTAGCGGGAGTCACTTACGAGCAGTACTTC
-	-	TRBV6-2/TRBV6-3	14	TRBJ1-2	CASSRNRLDYGYTF	TGTGCCAGCAGTAGGAACAGGCTAGACTATGGCTACACCTTC